These 25 T cell receptor beta chains were sequenced from one sample in a study of T-cell reconstitution after alpha-beta-depleted transplantation in children. Preparing the TCRbeta library involved the use of unique molecular identifiers. TCRdb called the PCR reads again in MiXCR, with one record for every CDR3 protein. The repertoire has about 420,000 distinct CDR3 sequences, about a sixth of them found once; the top ten carry about 32%. The sample was PBMCs, mostly from graft donor cells, taken 360 days after TCRalphabeta/CD19-depleted stem cell transplant. The receptors originated from a boy less than two years old who had a stem cell transplant for Wiskott-Aldrich syndrome, so the T cells may come from the graft donor.

The chain combines TRBV6-4 with TRBJ2-1; D is unresolved. V was cut by 4 bases and J by 4 bases, with 14 bases left in between. CDR3 length equals 15 residues. Germline V gives CDR1 MRHNA, CDR2 SNTAGT. Here the CDR3 DNA reads TGTGCCAGCAGTGTATTCGGTTCCGGATACAATGAGCAGTTCTTC. Protein: CASSVFGSGYNEQFF.

This clonotype was detected only a few times. V usage is TRBV4-3 and J usage is TRBJ2-7, with no clear D. Trimming removed 4 bases at V and 2 bases at J, with 12 bases between. CDR1 is LGHNA, CDR2 YSLEER, per germline. The CDR3 has 14 residues. Here the CDR3 reads CASSPQVGPYEQYF. The CDR3, as DNA: TGCGCCAGCAGCCCGCAGGTCGGCCCCTACGAGCAGTACTTC.

This clonotype was observed a handful of times. The rearrangement links TRBV5-1 to TRBJ1-6; tentative D call: TRBD1 (6 bases). Germline loops: CDR1 SGHRS, CDR2 YFSETQ. The CDR3 is made up of 13 amino acids. Trimming stripped 5 bases from V and 11 bases from J, with 14 bases between. The CDR3: CASSSTGWTPLHF. The CDR3 DNA sequence: TGCGCCAGCAGTTCTACAGGGTGGACACCCCTCCACTTT.

This chain joins TRBV20-1 and TRBJ2-1; tentative D call: TRBD1 (5 bases). This CDR3 spans 11 amino acids. Germline V lookup: CDR1 DFQATT, CDR2 SNEGSKA (reference sequence). V lost 2 bases, J lost 8 bases, and 7 bases lay in between. In DNA form, the CDR3 reads TGCAGTGCTAGACAGGGCCATGAGCAGTTCTTC. Residues: CSARQGHEQFF.

This clonotype occurred a few times. The rearrangement uses TRBV12-3 or TRBV12-4 and TRBJ2-1, with D maybe TRBD1 (8 bases). Trimming pared 3 bases from V and 6 bases from J, leaving 15 bases between. The CDR3 is 15 amino acids. As DNA, the CDR3 is TGTGCCAGCAGTTTCGTACAGGGGGGGGCCAATGAGCAGTTCTTC. The encoded protein is CASSFVQGGANEQFF.

This clonotype has a handful of counts. Here the CDR3 DNA reads TGCGCCAGCAGCCTGGTCCCGGGACAGGGGGTCTACGAGCAGTACTTC. Protein product: CASSLVPGQGVYEQYF. The chain combines TRBV4-3 with TRBJ2-7; 11 nucleotides match TRBD1. The CDR3 is 16 residues long. Germline loops: CDR1 LGHNA, CDR2 YSLEER. Trimming removed 4 bases from V and 3 bases from J; junction bases left unmatched: 8.

This clonotype was seen more than once but under ten times. The genes are TRBV6-1 and TRBJ2-7; D is ambiguous. This CDR3 is built from 14 residues. Germline V gene lookup returns CDR1 MNHNS and CDR2 SASEGT. V gave up 6 bases and J gave up 4 bases, with 16 bases separating them. DNA for the CDR3: TGTGCCAGCAGCGTAATCTCGACGGTTTACGAGCAGTACTTC. Its translation is CASSVISTVYEQYF.

In its sample, this clonotype was seen a few times. The rearrangement links TRBV12-3 or TRBV12-4 to TRBJ2-7; D might be TRBD1 (6 bases). The CDR3 runs to 15 residues. Trimming removed 5 bases from V and 3 bases from J, with 17 bases in between. The CDR3 DNA reads as TGTGCCAGCAGTAGTCGAAGGGACACCTACTACGAGCAGTACTTC. This translates into CASSSRRDTYYEQYF.

Comments on this clonotype: At one end the junction does not follow the germline gene, possibly because of a read error. The chain employs TRBV2 and TRBJ2-2, with D maybe TRBD2 (7 bases). Germline CDR1 SNHLY, CDR2 FYNNEI. There are 18 residues in the CDR3. The CDR3 DNA sequence: TGTACCAGCAGTTTATGGGGGCTAGCGGCCAAGAACACCGGGGAGCTGTTTTTT. Translated, it gives CTSSLWGLAAKNTGELFF.

The chain has TRBV12-3 or TRBV12-4 and TRBJ1-1; D possibly corresponds to TRBD1 (5 bases). The V and J ends lost 5 bases and 4 bases respectively, with 17 bases between them. The CDR3 loop spans 15 amino acids. CDR3 amino acids: CASSPLQGWGTEAFF. The DNA of the CDR3 is TGTGCCAGCAGTCCTCTTCAGGGTTGGGGCACTGAAGCTTTCTTT.

This clonotype was detected only a few times. V is TRBV28 and J is TRBJ2-3, with TRBD2 matching 12 bases. The V gene end was trimmed by 5 bases and the J gene end by 5 bases; junction bases not matched to a gene: 8. The CDR3 loop spans 16 amino acids. CDR1 is MDHEN and CDR2 is SYDVKM in the germline V gene. In DNA form, the CDR3 reads TGTGCCAGCAGTCCCCCTAGCGGGGGGGCCAGAGATACGCAGTATTTT. This translates into CASSPPSGGARDTQYF.

The chain links TRBV24-1 to TRBJ2-1, with D uncertain. CDR1 is KGHDR and CDR2 is SFDVKD in the germline V gene. There are 11 residues in the CDR3. The V end lost 4 bases, the J end lost 7 bases, and 4 bases lay between the germline ends. CDR3 region: CATSERNEQFF. The CDR3 DNA follows: TGTGCCACCAGTGAAAGGAATGAGCAGTTCTTC.

This clonotype has only a few counts. This chain joins TRBV18 and TRBJ2-7; D possibly matches TRBD1 or TRBD2 (5 bases each). Germline V gene lookup returns CDR1 KGHSH and CDR2 LQKENI. The CDR3 has 15 residues. V lost 2 bases and J 2 bases, leaving 13 bases between the germline ends. The CDR3 DNA sequence: TGTGCCAGCTCACCATATGGGGCCGGGACCTACGAGCAGTACTTC. Protein product: CASSPYGAGTYEQYF.

This rearrangement joins TRBV24-1 to TRBJ2-1; tentatively, D is TRBD2 (6 bases). CDR1 is KGHDR and CDR2 is SFDVKD in the germline V gene. The CDR3 covers 16 residues. The V gene lost 2 bases and the J gene lost 5 bases, with 15 bases spanning the gap. The CDR3 loop reads CATSDSLARRDNEQFF. The CDR3 DNA follows: TGTGCCACCAGTGATTCCCTAGCGAGAAGGGACAATGAGCAGTTCTTC.

This clonotype was observed many times. The rearrangement uses TRBV7-2 and TRBJ2-5; D is perhaps TRBD1 or TRBD2 (5 bases each). The CDR3 loop spans 14 amino acids. CDR1 is SGHTA, CDR2 FQGNSA, per germline. V gave up 4 bases and J gave up 3 bases, with 12 bases separating them. As DNA, the CDR3 is TGTGCCAGCAGCTCCCAAGTGGGGGAAGAGACCCAGTACTTC. As protein: CASSSQVGEETQYF.

This clonotype has at least ten counts. The V and J genes are TRBV10-3 and TRBJ2-7; D is undetermined. The V gene's germline CDR1 is ENHRY and CDR2 SYGVKD. This CDR3 contains 12 residues. Trimming pared 1 base from V and 7 bases from J, leaving 8 bases between. The CDR3 protein is CAISELSQEQYF. CDR3 in DNA: TGTGCCATCAGTGAGTTATCACAAGAGCAGTACTTC.

This clonotype was observed a handful of times. The rearrangement joins TRBV5-1 to TRBJ2-3; 9 positions agree with TRBD2. CDR1 is SGHRS, CDR2 YFSETQ, per germline. V was pared by 4 bases and J by 6 bases, with 15 bases of the junction left unmatched. CDR3 length equals 17 residues. The CDR3 loop is CASSPAVSGGPTDTQYF. The CDR3 coding sequence is TGCGCCAGCAGCCCGGCGGTTAGCGGGGGCCCCACGGATACGCAGTATTTT. Looking up the rest from reference TRBV5-1 and TRBJ2-3 gives the full variable domain: KAGVTQTPRYLIKTRGQQVTLSCSPISGHRSVSWYQQTPGQGLQFLFEYFSETQRNKGNFPGRFSGRQFSNSRSEMNVSTLELGDSALYLCASSPAVSGGPTDTQYFGPGTRLTVL.

This clonotype appeared a few times. The chain joins TRBV4-3 to TRBJ2-5; D is ambiguous. Per germline, CDR1 LGHNA and CDR2 YSLEER. Trimming removed 0 bases from V and 1 base from J, with 9 bases in between. The CDR3 consists of 15 residues. The CDR3 is CASSQDPTGQETQYF. As DNA, the CDR3 is TGCGCCAGCAGCCAAGATCCGACGGGCCAAGAGACCCAGTACTTC.

The V gene is TRBV11-2, the J gene TRBJ2-1; no reliable D call. The CDR3 is made up of 15 amino acids. The germline gives CDR1 SGHAT, CDR2 FQNNGV. V lost 2 bases and J 3 bases, leaving 11 bases between the germline ends. CDR3 sequence (DNA): TGTGCCAGCAGCTTACCTCGACTCGACTACAATGAGCAGTTCTTC. Translating it yields CASSLPRLDYNEQFF.

This clonotype was picked up a small number of times. The chain has TRBV4-1 and TRBJ2-7, with a possible D match to TRBD1 (5 bases). Germline assignment: CDR1 MGHRA and CDR2 YSYEKL. The V and J ends lost 4 bases and 4 bases respectively, with 14 bases between them. This CDR3 has 14 residues. Written as DNA, the CDR3 is TGCGCCAGCAGCCGTCACAGGAGCTTTTACGAGCAGTACTTC. Residues: CASSRHRSFYEQYF.

This clonotype came up a few times. J is TRBJ2-3 and V is TRBV27; TRBD2 agrees at 11 bases. Germline assignment: CDR1 MNHEY and CDR2 SMNVEV (reference sequence). The junction had 11 bases not matched to a gene; V was cut back by 4 bases and J by 5 bases. The CDR3 totals 17 residues. The CDR3 is CASSSPFSGGALDTQYF. The CDR3 DNA follows: TGTGCCAGCAGTTCCCCCTTTAGCGGGGGGGCACTAGATACGCAGTATTTT.

V and J are TRBV29-1 and TRBJ2-4, with 8 bases matching TRBD1. From germline, CDR1 is SQVTM and CDR2 ANQGSEA. With V trimmed by 3 bases and J by 6 bases, 4 bases remained unmatched. The CDR3 has 13 amino acids. The CDR3 region has the DNA TGCAGCGTTGACGCAGGGGGCAGAAACATTCAGTACTTC. Translated, it gives CSVDAGGRNIQYF.

Here the CDR3 reads CASRLDPRPNEQFF. DNA of the CDR3: TGTGCCAGCAGACTAGATCCTAGGCCCAATGAGCAGTTCTTC. The chain links TRBV7-2 to TRBJ2-1; possible D gene TRBD2, 5 bases. From germline, CDR1 is SGHTA and CDR2 FQGNSA. This CDR3 spans 14 amino acids. Trimming cost V 6 bases and J 6 bases, with 15 bases left between them.

This clonotype was observed a handful of times. The CDR3 here is CSAEGTSRYNEQFF. The CDR3 DNA reads as TGCAGTGCGGAGGGGACTAGCCGGTACAATGAGCAGTTCTTC. The J gene is TRBJ2-1, the V gene TRBV20-1; 9 nucleotides align to TRBD2. The CDR3 runs 14 residues. The germline gives CDR1 DFQATT, CDR2 SNEGSKA (reference sequence). V shed 6 bases and J 4 bases; nucleotides not matched to a gene: 7.

The chain has TRBV10-3 and TRBJ2-7, with D perhaps matching TRBD2 (5 bases). Germline values: CDR1 ENHRY, CDR2 SYGVKD. The CDR3 loop spans 12 amino acids. The germline V and J ends were trimmed by 11 bases and 6 bases, with 17 bases remaining between them. The CDR3 loop reads CALRSGGGEQYF. CDR3 sequence (DNA): TGTGCCCTACGGTCCGGAGGCGGCGAGCAGTACTTC.